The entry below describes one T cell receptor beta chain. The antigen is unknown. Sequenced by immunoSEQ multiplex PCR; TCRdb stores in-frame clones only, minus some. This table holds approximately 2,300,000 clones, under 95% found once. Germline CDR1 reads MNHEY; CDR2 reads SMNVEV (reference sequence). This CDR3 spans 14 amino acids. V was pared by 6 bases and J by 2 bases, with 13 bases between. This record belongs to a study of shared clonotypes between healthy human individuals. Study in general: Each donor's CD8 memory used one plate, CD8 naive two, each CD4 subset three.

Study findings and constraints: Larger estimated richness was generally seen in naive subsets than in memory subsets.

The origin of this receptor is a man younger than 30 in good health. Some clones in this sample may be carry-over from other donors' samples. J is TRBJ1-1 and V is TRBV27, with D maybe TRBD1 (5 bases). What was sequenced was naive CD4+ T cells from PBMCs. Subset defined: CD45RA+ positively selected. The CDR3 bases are TGTGCCAGCAGAAACCCTGACAGAAACACTGAAGCTTTCTTT. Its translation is CASRNPDRNTEAFF.